The next 20 T cell receptor beta chains were all read from a single sample in a study of blood T cell repertoires in COVID-19. Clones were read by immunoSEQ multiplex PCR, and TCRdb kept only the in-frame ones, dropping some. The sample lists about 150,000 clones; about 85% were seen once. Sequences were obtained from peripheral blood. These receptors all stem from a man in his sixties with COVID-19, enrolled during active disease.

In its sample, this clone was seen a few times. The chain recombines TRBV24-1 with TRBJ1-4; D not certain. CDR3 length: 16 residues. Germline V gene lookup returns CDR1 KGHDR and CDR2 SFDVKD. V was trimmed by 5 bases and J by 8 bases, leaving 20 bases between them. CDR3 DNA: TGTGCCACCAGTGCCGCCGGCAGCGCGCGGGGAGAAAAACTGTTTTTT. Its translation is CATSAAGSARGEKLFF.

V is TRBV6-5 and J is TRBJ1-4, with 7 positions matching TRBD1. The J segment lost 3 bases and the V segment lost 7 bases, leaving 8 bases of the junction unmatched. The CDR3 runs 15 residues. Looked up from germline, CDR1 is MNHEY and CDR2 is SVGAGI. This chain's CDR3 is CASKSRGQSNEKLFF. CDR3 nucleotides: TGTGCCAGCAAAAGTAGGGGACAGTCTAATGAAAAACTGTTTTTT.

This chain connects TRBV11-3 to TRBJ2-1; D not certain. The V gene lost 5 bases and the J gene lost 0 bases, with 8 bases spanning the gap. The CDR3 runs 14 residues. Germline loops: CDR1 SGHNT, CDR2 YENEEA. CDR3 nucleotides: TGTGCCAGCAGCCAACCGGGCTCCTACAATGAGCAGTTCTTC. Its translation is CASSQPGSYNEQFF.

The rearrangement joins TRBV24-1 to TRBJ2-1; 9 bases map to TRBD1. Germline trimming cut 3 bases from V and 8 bases from J; bases unmatched to any gene: 13. The CDR3 spans 17 residues. Germline lookup yields CDR1 KGHDR and CDR2 SFDVKD. The CDR3 DNA is TGTGCCACCAGTGATCCCACGCGGGGACAGGGTATCGATGAGCAGTTCTTC. This translates into CATSDPTRGQGIDEQFF.

The rearrangement links TRBV29-1 to TRBJ1-2; 8 bases are a match to TRBD1. CDR1 is SQVTM, CDR2 ANQGSEA, per germline. The CDR3 spans 16 residues. The J segment lost 3 bases and the V segment lost 7 bases, leaving 16 bases of the junction unmatched. CDR3 in amino acids: CSAKPGQDSYHYGYTF. DNA for the CDR3: TGCAGCGCTAAACCGGGACAGGACTCCTATCACTATGGCTACACCTTC. The whole variable domain, filled in from reference TRBV29-1 and TRBJ1-2, reads SAVISQKPSRDICQRGTSLTIQCQVDSQVTMMFWYRQQPGQSLTLIATANQGSEATYESGFVIDKFPISRPNLTFSTLTVSNMSPEDSSIYLCSAKPGQDSYHYGYTFGSGTRLTVV.

There are a few counts of this clone. The V call is TRBV18, the J call TRBJ2-7; no reliable D call. Trimming took 0 bases from V and 4 from J, leaving 16 bases between them. Looked up from germline, CDR1 is KGHSH and CDR2 is LQKENI. The CDR3 covers 16 residues. CDR3 coding DNA: TGTGCCAGCTCACCACCCAACAGTTCCCCCCCTTACGAGCAGTACTTC. Translating gives CASSPPNSSPPYEQYF.

This clone appeared a single time. The chain uses TRBV24-1 and TRBJ1-1; unclear D gene. V lost 4 bases and J 2 bases, leaving 10 bases between the germline ends. CDR1 KGHDR and CDR2 SFDVKD come from the germline V gene. This CDR3 comprises 14 residues. The CDR3 here is CATSERGRNTEAFF. The DNA for the CDR3 is TGTGCCACCAGTGAGCGTGGGAGAAACACTGAAGCTTTCTTT.

The J gene is TRBJ1-5, the V gene TRBV10-3; 9 bases agree with TRBD1. Germline V gives CDR1 ENHRY, CDR2 SYGVKD. The CDR3 covers 15 residues. V trimming: 11 bases; J trimming: 2 bases; junction bases outside the gene matches: 10. The CDR3 DNA follows: TGTGCCCTACAACAGGGGGCGCGTGGCAATCAGCCCCAGCATTTT. Translated: CALQQGARGNQPQHF.

This clone was found once. The CDR3 region is CATFFSRGEAFF. Here the CDR3 DNA reads TGTGCCACCTTTTTTTCTAGGGGTGAAGCTTTCTTT. The chain couples TRBV6-5 to TRBJ1-1, with a tentative D call TRBD1 (5 bases). The germline V and J ends were trimmed by 10 bases and 7 bases, with 16 bases remaining between them. Germline V gives CDR1 MNHEY, CDR2 SVGAGI. CDR3 size: 12 residues.

V and J are TRBV7-2 and TRBJ2-7, with 8 positions matching TRBD2. Losses at the gene ends were 5 bases for V and 0 bases for J; bases not matched to a gene: 9. The CDR3 extends over 16 amino acids. CDR1 and CDR2 from the germline V gene are SGHTA and FQGNSA. The CDR3 protein is CASSPASGGNSYEQYF. The CDR3 DNA is TGTGCCAGCAGCCCCGCATCGGGGGGGAACTCCTACGAGCAGTACTTC.

The V gene is TRBV6-2 or TRBV6-3, the J gene TRBJ1-5; 7 nucleotides match TRBD1. Trimming removed 6 bases from V and 1 base from J; junction bases left unmatched: 9. Germline CDR1 is MNHEY and CDR2 is SVGEGT. The CDR3 loop spans 16 amino acids. Here the CDR3 DNA reads TGTGCCAGCAGCAGCTACAGGGGTGGCAGCAATCAGCCCCAGCATTTT. It encodes CASSSYRGGSNQPQHF.

Concerning this clone: Other DNA sequences in this sample translate to the same CDR3. This chain uses TRBV19 with TRBJ1-1; possible D gene TRBD1, 5 bases. Germline CDR1 reads LNHDA; CDR2 reads SQIVND (reference sequence). Trimming stripped 3 bases from V and 4 bases from J, with 12 bases between. This CDR3 region has 14 residues. The CDR3 loop is CASSIPQGGTEAFF. In nucleotides, the CDR3 is TGTGCCAGTAGTATTCCGCAGGGCGGCACTGAAGCTTTCTTT.

V usage is TRBV6-2 or TRBV6-3 and J usage is TRBJ1-1; 7 nucleotides agree with TRBD1. The CDR3 contains 14 residues. Germline V CDR1 and CDR2: MNHEY, SVGEGT. Trimming removed 5 bases from V and 4 bases from J; junction bases left unmatched: 7. The CDR3 region is CASSIQGQGTEAFF. The CDR3 DNA reads as TGTGCCAGCAGTATACAGGGGCAAGGCACTGAAGCTTTCTTT.

The chain employs TRBV5-4 and TRBJ1-1; possibly TRBD1 for D (5 bases). The germline V gene encodes CDR1 SGHNT and CDR2 YYREEE (reference sequence). Trimming left V 4 bases short and J 7 bases short, with 20 bases between. The CDR3 loop spans 15 amino acids. In nucleotides, the CDR3 is TGTGCCAGCAGCCCGCCAACCGGGGGAGTATATGAAGCTTTCTTT. It translates to CASSPPTGGVYEAFF.

V and J are TRBV10-3 and TRBJ2-1; D is uncertain. There are 13 residues in the CDR3. In germline, CDR1 is ENHRY, CDR2 SYGVKD. Trimming took 0 bases from V and 6 from J, leaving 6 bases between them. The DNA of the CDR3 is TGTGCCATCAGTGAGTCCCTTCTCAATGAGCAGTTCTTC. Translating gives CAISESLLNEQFF.

This rearrangement joins TRBV2 to TRBJ1-5, with 9 bases fitting TRBD1. CDR1 and CDR2 (germline): SNHLY, FYNNEI. V lost 6 bases, J lost 5 bases, and 8 bases stayed unmatched. This CDR3 contains 15 residues. CDR3 residues: CASRASTGGHQPQHF. The CDR3 DNA follows: TGTGCCAGCAGAGCTTCGACAGGGGGTCATCAGCCCCAGCATTTT.

This rearrangement joins TRBV7-9 to TRBJ1-3, with D maybe TRBD1 (6 bases). This CDR3 region has 15 residues. The V gene lost 6 bases and the J gene lost 4 bases, with 16 bases spanning the gap. Germline V gene data show CDR1 as SEHNR and CDR2 as FQNEAQ (reference sequence). This CDR3 reads CASSWTDSAGNTIYF. DNA for the CDR3: TGTGCCAGCAGTTGGACAGACTCCGCCGGAAACACCATATATTTT.

This sequence joins TRBV19 and TRBJ2-1; possible D gene TRBD1, 5 bases. V was shortened by 0 bases and J by 8 bases, with 8 bases between the two germline ends. The CDR3 consists of 13 residues. Germline CDR1 and CDR2: LNHDA and SQIVND (reference sequence). Written as DNA, the CDR3 is TGTGCCAGTAGTATAGACACAGGTTATGAGCAGTTCTTC. Translation: CASSIDTGYEQFF. Filled out from reference TRBV19 and TRBJ2-1, the complete variable domain reads DGGITQSPKYLFRKEGQNVTLSCEQNLNHDAMYWYRQDPGQGLRLIYYSQIVNDFQKGDIAEGYSVSREKKESFPLTVTSAQKNPTAFYLCASSIDTGYEQFFGPGTRLTVL.

The V and J genes are TRBV19 and TRBJ1-3; a weak D match, TRBD1 (5 bases). Trimming took 6 bases from V and 0 from J, leaving 21 bases between them. The length of the CDR3 is 18 residues. The germline V gene encodes CDR1 LNHDA and CDR2 SQIVND (reference sequence). CDR3 in DNA: TGTGCCAGTAGCAATCCTAATCCAACACAGGTCTCTGGAAACACCATATATTTT. Translated: CASSNPNPTQVSGNTIYF.

The chain is built from TRBV6-2 or TRBV6-3 and TRBJ2-2; 7 nucleotides agree with TRBD1. Germline-derived CDR1 and CDR2 are MNHEY and SVGEGT. There are 16 residues in the CDR3. The trim removed 6 bases at V and 3 bases at J, leaving 10 bases unmatched. Here the CDR3 DNA reads TGTGCCAGCAGCTTCCCGAGGACAGGACACACCGGGGAGCTGTTTTTT. Translated: CASSFPRTGHTGELFF.